A selection of T cell receptor beta chains follows, all from one sample in a study of CD8+ T cells in alopecia areata. Sequencing used immunoSEQ multiplex PCR; TCRdb keeps in-frame clones, though not all of them. The sample lists around 270,000 clones; 58% were seen once. The sample was CD4+ T cells sorted from blood, taken at week 24, from a patient treated with tofacitinib. The origin of the receptors is a human donor with alopecia areata. Both conserved end residues are part of each CDR3. A D gene is named only where the DNA matches it firmly. Some rows have no size entry. The others give once, few or many, or a class for an expanded clone.

>TRBJ1-2|few|TRBV6-6|.
TGTGCCAGCAGTTACCGCGCAGCGAAACTCTATGGCTACACCTTC
CASSYRAAKLYGYTF
>TRBJ1-1|.|TRBV5-6|.
TGTGCCAGCAACAGGGTCAACACTGAAGCTTTCTTT
CASNRVNTEAFF
>TRBJ2-7|few|TRBV21-1|.
TGTGCCAGCAGCGCTCTGACAGGGGGCCCTTACGAGCAGTACTTC
CASSALTGGPYEQYF
>TRBJ2-5|.|TRBV30|.
TGTGCCTGCGGGGCGCGGGAGACCCAGTACTTC
CACGARETQYF
>TRBJ1-1|.|TRBV28|TRBD1
TGTGCCAGCAGTTTACCTAAGGAAGGGACAGGGGCTTTCTTT
CASSLPKEGTGAFF
>TRBJ2-5|.|TRBV5-4|TRBD2
TGTGCCACAATTCCGGGACTAGCCTATGCTGGCGAGACCCAGTACTTC
CATIPGLAYAGETQYF
>TRBJ1-5|.|TRBV4-1|TRBD1
TGCGCCAGCAGCCCGTCCCGGGACAGTGAAGTCAATCAGCCCCAGCATTTT
CASSPSRDSEVNQPQHF
>TRBJ1-5|.|TRBV30|TRBD1
TGTGCCTGGAGTGGGGACAGGGATCAGCCCCAGCATTTT
CAWSGDRDQPQHF
>TRBJ1-2|once|TRBV30|TRBD1
TGTGCCTGGAGGAAGGACAGGGTAAATGGCTACACCTTC
CAWRKDRVNGYTF
>TRBJ2-7|.|TRBV9|.
TGTGCCAGCAGCGTAGATCTGGGTTTAGGGTACGAGCAGTACTTC
CASSVDLGLGYEQYF
>TRBJ2-7|few|TRBV6-4|TRBD1
TGTGCCAGCAGCGCCTTTGGACAGGGGAACGAGCAGTACTTC
CASSAFGQGNEQYF
>TRBJ1-6|.|TRBV6-5|TRBD1
TGTGCCAGCAGTTACTCGGCCGGGACAGTTAATTCACCCCTCCACTTT
CASSYSAGTVNSPLHF
>TRBJ2-3|few|TRBV28|.
TGTGCCAGCAGAGCAGGGGACCGCACAGATACGCAGTATTTT
CASRAGDRTDTQYF
>TRBJ2-3|few|TRBV27|TRBD2
TGTGCCAGCACCTCGATAGCGGGGGGGCGCACAGATACGCAGTATTTT
CASTSIAGGRTDTQYF
>TRBJ2-7|.|TRBV19|TRBD1
TGTGCCAGTAGTATCCTCGGGACAGACGTTTACGAGCAGTACTTC
CASSILGTDVYEQYF
>TRBJ2-3|.|TRBV28|.
TGTGCCAGCAGTTTAAATCCAGGGTGGGGCACAGATACGCAGTATTTT
CASSLNPGWGTDTQYF
>TRBJ2-7|.|TRBV28|.
TGTGCCAGCATTGCAGGGGCTCCCCCCCGCTACGAGCAGTACTTC
CASIAGAPPRYEQYF
>TRBJ1-2|once|TRBV11-2|.
TGTGCCAGCAGCCCAACGGGGAGGAGGCAAAGCGGCTACACCTTC
CASSPTGRRQSGYTF
>TRBJ2-3|.|TRBV29-1|.
TGCAGCGTGGCCTGGCGGGACACAGATACGCAGTATTTT
CSVAWRDTDTQYF
>TRBJ1-1|.|TRBV5-1|.
TGCGCCAGCAGCTTTTACGAGGGCACTGAAGCTTTCTTT
CASSFYEGTEAFF
>TRBJ1-2|few|TRBV18|.
TGTGCCAGCTCACCGGGGGCCCATGGCTACACCTTC
CASSPGAHGYTF
>TRBJ2-7|.|TRBV29-1|.
TGCAGCGGCCGACGGGCCTACGAGCAGTACTTC
CSGRRAYEQYF
>TRBJ2-2|few|TRBV6-5|.
TGTGCCAGCAGTTCATCGACTGCTAACACCGGGGAGCTGTTTTTT
CASSSSTANTGELFF
>TRBJ2-3|.|TRBV29-1|.
TGCAGCGTTGAAGAGAGCCCAATCACAGATACGCAGTATTTT
CSVEESPITDTQYF
>TRBJ1-5|few|TRBV29-1|TRBD1
TGCAGCGTTGAAGTGTCGGGGCAGGGGGATCAGCCCCAGCATTTT
CSVEVSGQGDQPQHF
>TRBJ1-1|many|TRBV7-9|.
TGTGCCAGCAGCGTCACGACCGGACTCCGAGGGGGTACTGAAGCTTTCTTT
CASSVTTGLRGGTEAFF
>TRBJ2-5|.|TRBV11-2|.
TGTGCCAGCAGCTTAGTGTCTAGCTTGGGTGCGGAGACCCAGTACTTC
CASSLVSSLGAETQYF
>TRBJ2-7|few|TRBV5-1|TRBD2
TGCGCCAGCAGCATATCGGGACTAGACAACGAGCAGTACTTC
CASSISGLDNEQYF
>TRBJ2-5|few|TRBV5-1|.
TGCGCCAGCAGCTTGAGGGTCGTAGCGGAGACCCAGTACTTC
CASSLRVVAETQYF
>TRBJ1-2|.|TRBV11-2|TRBD1
TGTGCCAGCAGCGGAATCTGGAGTCGACAGGGTCCCAACTATGGCTACACCTTC
CASSGIWSRQGPNYGYTF
>TRBJ1-1|few|TRBV19|.
TGTGCCAGTAGTGCCGGGGGTAGCACTGAAGCTTTCTTT
CASSAGGSTEAFF
>TRBJ1-1|.|TRBV29-1|.
TGCAGCGTTAACAGGGTCCTGAACACTGAAGCTTTCTTT
CSVNRVLNTEAFF
>TRBJ2-5|few|TRBV6-5|.
TGTGCCAGCATTCCAGACGGACAAGAGACCCAGTACTTC
CASIPDGQETQYF
>TRBJ2-3|.|TRBV29-1|TRBD1
TGCAGCGTTGAGAAGGCGGGACAGGGGAGGGAAGATACGCAGTATTTT
CSVEKAGQGREDTQYF
>TRBJ2-7|few|TRBV27|.
TGTGCCAGCAGTTTCAGGGGGGGCTACGAGCAGTACTTC
CASSFRGGYEQYF
>TRBJ2-5|once|TRBV30|.
TGTGCCTGGGGAAAAACAGGGTTTCAAGAGACCCAGTACTTC
CAWGKTGFQETQYF
>TRBJ2-7|.|TRBV30|TRBD1
TGTGCCTGGAGGGTGGACAGGTCCTACGAGCAGTACTTC
CAWRVDRSYEQYF
>TRBJ1-2|.|TRBV10-3|TRBD1
TGTGCCACCACAGGGGCTGATGATGGCTACACCTTC
CATTGADDGYTF
>TRBJ2-3|.|TRBV29-1|TRBD2
TGCAGCGTTTTGGGGAGGGGTGAGGGCACAGATACGCAGTATTTT
CSVLGRGEGTDTQYF
>TRBJ1-5|.|TRBV4-2|.
TGTGCCAGCAGCCAATTCTGGGACGGGCGCGGTAGCAATCAGCCCCAGCATTTT
CASSQFWDGRGSNQPQHF
>TRBJ2-5|.|TRBV2|TRBD2
TGTGCCAGCAGTGAAGCTCGTCGAGCGGGGGGAGAGACCCAGTACTTC
CASSEARRAGGETQYF
>TRBJ2-3|.|TRBV18|.
TGTGCCAGCTCGCATGGGGATACGCAGTATTTT
CASSHGDTQYF
>TRBJ1-2|few|TRBV30|.
TGTGCCTGGAAAGGGACAAAGCGAACTGACTATGGCTACACCTTC
CAWKGTKRTDYGYTF
>TRBJ1-3|once|TRBV30|.
TGTGCCTGTTTTGATCCTGGAAACACCATATATTTT
CACFDPGNTIYF
>TRBJ1-6|.|TRBV5-1|TRBD1
TGCGCCAGCAGGCTGAAAGAACCTGGACAGGAATTTAGCTCCTATAATTCACCCCTCCACTTT
CASRLKEPGQEFSSYNSPLHF
>TRBJ2-7|.|TRBV29-1|.
TGCAGCGCCCTGAAGGGCTACGAGCAGTACTTC
CSALKGYEQYF
>TRBJ2-7|few|TRBV29-1|.
TGCAGCGTTGAAGATAGAGGCAGGGGATCCGAGCAGTACTTC
CSVEDRGRGSEQYF
>TRBJ1-5|.|TRBV2|.
TGTGCCAGCAGTTGGGTGGAGGGCAATCAGCCCCAGCATTTT
CASSWVEGNQPQHF
>TRBJ1-1|.|TRBV4-1|TRBD1
TGCGCCAGCAGCCGTCAGGGGGCGTACTCCACTGAAGCTTTCTTT
CASSRQGAYSTEAFF
>TRBJ1-5|.|TRBV27|.
TGTGCCAGCAGTTTATTGTTCGGGAACAATCAGCCCCAGCATTTT
CASSLLFGNNQPQHF
>TRBJ2-7|.|TRBV27|TRBD2
TGTGCCAGCAGTCCCCCTAGCGGCCCCTACGAGCAGTACTTC
CASSPPSGPYEQYF
>TRBJ1-2|.|TRBV11-2|.
TGTGCCAGCACCCCGCCACCACCTCATGGCTACACCTTC
CASTPPPPHGYTF
>TRBJ1-2|few|TRBV19|.
TGTGCCAGTAGTGCGGAGGGCTACTATGGCTACACCTTC
CASSAEGYYGYTF
>TRBJ2-3|once|TRBV7-9|.
TGTGCCAGCAGCTTAAGTAGAGATACGCAGTATTTT
CASSLSRDTQYF
>TRBJ1-6|.|TRBV30|.
TGTGCCTGGAGTAACCAACCCAGGGTAGCGGGGTATAATTCACCCCTCCACTTT
CAWSNQPRVAGYNSPLHF
>TRBJ2-3|few|TRBV7-3|.
TGTGCCAGCAGCTATTTCACCCTGGGGACAGATACGCAGTATTTT
CASSYFTLGTDTQYF
>TRBJ2-5|.|TRBV29-1|TRBD2
TGCAGCGTAGGGACTAGCGGGGTAAAGACCCAGTACTTC
CSVGTSGVKTQYF
>TRBJ2-3|.|TRBV9|TRBD2
TGTGCCAGCAGCGTAGGAGTAGCGGGGGATTTAACAGATACGCAGTATTTT
CASSVGVAGDLTDTQYF